One and the same sample provided the 18 T cell receptor beta chains below, sequenced in a study of cytomegalovirus exposure and HLA in healthy donors. The PCR ran on 60 Vbeta and 13 Jbeta primers. The data were produced by immunoSEQ multiplex PCR, yet TCRdb's version contains in-frame clones alone and is incomplete. The sample carries over 150,000 clones, under 85% recorded once. Sequenced material: PBMCs. These receptors came from a man aged 18 to 30 in good health and CMV-seronegative.

This chain links TRBV5-1 with TRBJ2-1; the match to TRBD2 covers 9 bases. After removal of 0 bases from V and 7 bases from J, the junction contained 11 bases not matched to a gene. This CDR3 comprises 17 residues. Germline-derived CDR1 and CDR2 are SGHRS and YFSETQ. CDR3 nucleotides: TGCGCCAGCAGCTTGGGCCCACAGCGGGGGGCGGGGAATGAGCAGTTCTTC. This gives the protein CASSLGPQRGAGNEQFF. The full variable domain, its missing parts supplied by reference TRBV5-1 and TRBJ2-1, is KAGVTQTPRYLIKTRGQQVTLSCSPISGHRSVSWYQQTPGQGLQFLFEYFSETQRNKGNFPGRFSGRQFSNSRSEMNVSTLELGDSALYLCASSLGPQRGAGNEQFFGPGTRLTVL.

The V gene is TRBV6-1, the J gene TRBJ1-5; tentative D call: TRBD1 (6 bases). CDR1 MNHNS and CDR2 SASEGT come from the germline V gene. Trimming cost V 3 bases and J 0 bases, with 15 bases left between them. This CDR3 has 17 residues. Written as DNA, the CDR3 is TGTGCCAGCAGTGATTTACAGGGACCTTATAGCAATCAGCCCCAGCATTTT. Translating gives CASSDLQGPYSNQPQHF.

This chain links TRBV7-2 with TRBJ1-6, with D unclear. This CDR3 is 16 amino acids long. Germline V gives CDR1 SGHTA, CDR2 FQGNSA. Trimming removed 2 bases at V and 0 bases at J, with 8 bases between. The CDR3 coding sequence is TGTGCCAGCAGCTTATCGGAGAGCTCCTATAATTCACCCCTCCACTTT. Encoded protein: CASSLSESSYNSPLHF.

The chain combines TRBV14 with TRBJ1-1; maybe TRBD1 (6 bases). Germline V lookup: CDR1 SGHDN, CDR2 FVKESK. The CDR3 runs to 15 residues. The V and J ends lost 2 bases and 0 bases respectively, with 10 bases between them. In nucleotides, the CDR3 is TGTGCCAGCAGCCAACACAGGGAGATGAACACTGAAGCTTTCTTT. It codes for CASSQHREMNTEAFF.

The chain uses TRBV4-1 and TRBJ2-2; TRBD2 agrees at 7 bases. Trimming removed 1 base from V and 3 bases from J; junction bases left unmatched: 11. The CDR3 is 18 amino acids. Germline CDR1 MGHRA, CDR2 YSYEKL. The CDR3 region has the DNA TGCGCCAGCAGCCAAGTACATGGAGCTAGCGGTTACACCGGGGAGCTGTTTTTT. Amino acids: CASSQVHGASGYTGELFF.

The chain uses TRBV7-9 and TRBJ1-2; 7 nucleotides agree with TRBD1. V was clipped by 4 bases and J by 4 bases; unmatched bases: 0. Germline V lookup: CDR1 SEHNR, CDR2 FQNEAQ (reference sequence). CDR3 size: 12 residues. The CDR3 here is CASSWDSYGYTF. Written as DNA, the CDR3 is TGTGCCAGCAGCTGGGACAGCTATGGCTACACCTTC.

This chain links TRBV7-2 with TRBJ2-7, with D unresolved. The germline CDR1 and CDR2 sequences are SGHTA and FQGNSA. V was pared by 2 bases and J by 2 bases, with 10 bases between. The CDR3 has 14 residues. CDR3 bases: TGTGCCAGCAGCTTAATCTCAGGAACCTACGAGCAGTACTTC. Protein product: CASSLISGTYEQYF.

The chain couples TRBV19 to TRBJ2-2; the D is unclear. This CDR3 comprises 16 residues. From germline, CDR1 is LNHDA and CDR2 SQIVND (reference sequence). Trimming cost V 0 bases and J 4 bases, with 12 bases left between them. CDR3 bases: TGTGCCAGTAGTATAGATCAGACTTTCCTCACCGGGGAGCTGTTTTTT. It is translated as CASSIDQTFLTGELFF.

The table lists this clone with a few counts. The chain couples TRBV6-6 to TRBJ2-2; D call uncertain. The CDR3 loop spans 14 amino acids. Germline-derived CDR1 and CDR2 are MNHNY and SVGAGI (reference sequence). The V gene lost 7 bases and the J gene lost 4 bases, with 13 bases spanning the gap. The CDR3: CASTPGPGTGELFF. In DNA, the CDR3 is TGTGCCAGCACCCCCGGTCCAGGCACCGGGGAGCTGTTTTTT.

This clone showed up just once. The chain recombines TRBV2 with TRBJ2-7, with D perhaps TRBD2 (7 bases). V lost 2 bases, J lost 3 bases, and 11 bases lay in between. Germline values: CDR1 SNHLY, CDR2 FYNNEI. The CDR3 sequence is 14 residues long. The CDR3 DNA reads TGTGCCAGCAGTGAATCGGGGGGCGGCTACGAGCAGTACGTC. Translation: CASSESGGGYEQYV.

The genes are TRBV5-1 and TRBJ2-7; 9 nucleotides align to TRBD1. This CDR3 spans 17 amino acids. Germline CDR1 SGHRS, CDR2 YFSETQ. With 0 bases clipped from V and 2 bases from J, the junction kept 9 bases outside the gene matches. CDR3: CASSLARGQGLTYEQYF. CDR3 in DNA: TGCGCCAGCAGCTTGGCTCGCGGACAGGGGCTTACCTACGAGCAGTACTTC.

The chain links TRBV5-5 to TRBJ2-3; 11 bases are a match to TRBD2. The CDR3 is 16 amino acids. The V segment lost 2 bases and the J segment 0 bases; nucleotides outside the gene matches: 2. From germline, CDR1 is SGHKS and CDR2 YYEKEE (reference sequence). The CDR3 is CASSLLAGDSTDTQYF. Here the CDR3 DNA reads TGTGCCAGCAGCTTACTAGCGGGGGATAGCACAGATACGCAGTATTTT.

The rearrangement uses TRBV5-1 and TRBJ2-5; 7 bases fit TRBD1. Trimming at V came to 0 bases and at J to 1 base, leaving 3 bases not matched to a gene. Looked up from germline, CDR1 is SGHRS and CDR2 is YFSETQ. This CDR3 is 15 amino acids long. The CDR3 sequence: CASSLGTGPQETQYF. CDR3 bases: TGCGCCAGCAGCTTGGGGACAGGTCCCCAAGAGACCCAGTACTTC.

The chain carries TRBV5-1 and TRBJ2-7; TRBD2 matches at 12 bases. Germline CDR1 and CDR2: SGHRS and YFSETQ. V gave up 0 bases and J gave up 3 bases; unmatched junction bases: 4. The CDR3 runs to 16 residues. The chain's CDR3 is CASSLASGGVVYEQYV. In DNA, the CDR3 is TGCGCCAGCAGCTTGGCTAGCGGGGGGGTAGTCTACGAGCAGTACGTC.

The chain carries TRBV10-3 and TRBJ2-3; D may be TRBD1 (6 bases). Germline assignment: CDR1 ENHRY and CDR2 SYGVKD. Trimming shortened V by 6 bases and J by 3 bases, and 7 bases separated the two germline ends. The CDR3 totals 12 residues. The DNA for the CDR3 is TGTGCCATCAGGGACAGTACAGATACGCAGTATTTT. Translated: CAIRDSTDTQYF.

This clone has only a few counts. The genes are TRBV18 and TRBJ1-1; 7 bases line up with TRBD1. CDR3 length: 13 residues. CDR1 is KGHSH, CDR2 LQKENI, per germline. J was trimmed by 7 bases and V by 5 bases; bases with no gene match: 7. The CDR3 is CASSEGQLYEAFF. CDR3 sequence (DNA): TGTGCCAGCTCAGAGGGACAGCTTTATGAAGCTTTCTTT.

The chain carries TRBV2 and TRBJ1-5; no reliable D call. The V gene's germline CDR1 is SNHLY and CDR2 FYNNEI. This CDR3 spans 12 amino acids. V shed 5 bases and J shed 2 bases, with 4 bases lying between them. DNA of the CDR3: TGTGCCAGCAGTACGGGCAATCAGCCCCAGCATTTT. As protein: CASSTGNQPQHF. Complete variable domain (other parts from reference TRBV2 and TRBJ1-5): EPEVTQTPSHQVTQMGQEVILRCVPISNHLYFYWYRQILGQKVEFLVSFYNNEISEKSEIFDDQFSVERPDGSNFTLKIRSTKLEDSAMYFCASSTGNQPQHFGDGTRLSIL.

The V and J genes are TRBV6-1 and TRBJ1-2; 12 bases align to TRBD1. Looked up from germline, CDR1 is MNHNS and CDR2 is SASEGT. V trimming: 4 bases; J trimming: 4 bases; junction bases outside the gene matches: 7. This CDR3 spans 16 amino acids. CDR3 region: CASSVGQGARGYGYTF. DNA for the CDR3: TGTGCCAGCAGTGTGGGACAGGGGGCGAGAGGCTATGGCTACACCTTC.